The T cell receptor beta chain described here comes from a study of control samples from healthy donors and cancer patients. Sequencing used immunoSEQ multiplex PCR; TCRdb keeps in-frame clones, though not all of them. The sample lists roughly 41,000 clones; roughly 94% were seen once. Germline V gene lookup returns CDR1 LNHDA and CDR2 SQIVND (reference sequence). Trimming shortened V by 6 bases and J by 10 bases, and 19 bases separated the two germline ends. This CDR3 comprises 14 residues. Source material: blood. This sequence was found in a man aged 60 to 69 in good health. This chain links TRBV19 with TRBJ1-5, with D possibly matching TRBD1 (5 bases). The DNA of the CDR3 is TGTGCCAGTAGGTTGGGGGACCGGTCATCCCCCCAGCATTTT. Translated, it gives CASRLGDRSSPQHF. The full variable domain, rest sourced from reference TRBV19 and TRBJ1-5, is DGGITQSPKYLFRKEGQNVTLSCEQNLNHDAMYWYRQDPGQGLRLIYYSQIVNDFQKGDIAEGYSVSREKKESFPLTVTSAQKNPTAFYLCASRLGDRSSPQHFGDGTRLSIL.